This T cell receptor (beta chain) was recovered during a study of prognosis after radiotherapy for stage I lung cancer. Across the study: Subsequent to radiotherapy, distant metastatic disease emerged in several patients (median roughly seven months), whereas about 16 exhibited no significant progression.

From germline, CDR1 is SGHTA and CDR2 FQGNSA. The length of the CDR3 is 15 residues. V trimming: 1 base; J trimming: 4 bases; junction bases outside the gene matches: 4. With respect to this clonotype: The antigen remains undetermined.

Study results and caveats: Post-treatment Shannon entropy following stereotactic body radiation therapy was lower among patients who developed distant metastases.

The genomic DNA TCR beta CDR3 region underwent two rounds of multiplex PCR. First-round PCR used primers specific to each TRBV and TRBJ gene. Via MiXCR, TCRdb re-called the multiplex PCR reads, giving one row per CDR3 protein. The sample consists of over 11,000 distinct CDR3 sequences, 30% of them appearing once. The source material was PBMCs, sampled before or after stereotactic body radiation therapy (not recorded which). The rearrangement joins TRBV7-2 to TRBJ1-5; 7 bases match TRBD1. This TCR was recovered from a donor at least 50 years old with non-small cell lung cancer. The CDR3 here is CASSLVPGGNQPQHF. The CDR3 coding sequence is TGTGCCAGCAGCTTAGTGCCAGGGGGGAATCAGCCCCAGCATTTT. The entire variable domain, with the rest obtained from reference TRBV7-2 and TRBJ1-5, is as follows: GAGVSQSPSNKVTEKGKDVELRCDPISGHTALYWYRQSLGQGLEFLIYFQGNSAPDKSGLPSDRFSAERTGGSVSTLTIQRTQQEDSAVYLCASSLVPGGNQPQHFGDGTRLSIL.